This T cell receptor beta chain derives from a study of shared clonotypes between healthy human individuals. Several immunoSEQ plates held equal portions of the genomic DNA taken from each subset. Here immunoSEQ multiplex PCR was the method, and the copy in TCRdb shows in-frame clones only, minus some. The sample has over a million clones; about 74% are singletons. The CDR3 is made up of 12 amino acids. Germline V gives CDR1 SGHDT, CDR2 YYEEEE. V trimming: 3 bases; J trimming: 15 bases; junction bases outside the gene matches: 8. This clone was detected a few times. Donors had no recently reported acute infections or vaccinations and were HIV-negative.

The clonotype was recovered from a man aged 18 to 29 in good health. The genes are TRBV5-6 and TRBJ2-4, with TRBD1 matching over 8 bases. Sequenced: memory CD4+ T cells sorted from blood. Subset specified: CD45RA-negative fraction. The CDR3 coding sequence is TGTGCCAGCAGCTCGCAGACAGGGGTAAGGTACTTC. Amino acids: CASSSQTGVRYF.